Ten or more counts support the clone carrying this T cell receptor beta chain. This CDR3 has 11 amino acids. Germline V CDR1 and CDR2: KGHSH, LQKENI. V gave up 2 bases and J gave up 6 bases, with 5 bases separating them. This sample stems from a study of T-cell reconstitution after alpha-beta-depleted transplantation in children. The authors prepared the TCRbeta library with unique molecular identifiers. TCRdb ran MiXCR on the PCR reads and lists one entry per CDR3 protein. This sample has 200,000 to 250,000 distinct CDR3 sequences, with 9.5% to 15% found just once. The receptor was isolated from a human donor who donated a stem cell graft to a child with acute lymphoblastic leukemia. The chain joins TRBV18 to TRBJ2-7, with unresolved D. The specimen comprised PBMCs from the stem cell graft donor, sampled from the stem cell graft. CDR3 DNA: TGTGCCAGCTCACCAGAGTTCGAGCAGTACTTC. This sequence encodes CASSPEFEQYF.